The clone carrying this TCR beta chain was seen only a few times. The data belong to a study of sequential checkpoint blockade in melanoma. Study overall: Patients were randomized 1:1 to nivolumab-then-ipilimumab or ipilimumab-then-nivolumab first-line.

Treatment here: randomized to nivolumab then ipilimumab (arm A) or the reverse (arm B). Generated by immunoSEQ multiplex PCR, the TCRdb table keeps only in-frame clones and is missing some. The sample shows around 34,000 clones, 82% of them seen only once. Trimming took off 2 bases at V and 1 base at J, with 8 bases between the two ends. From germline, CDR1 is MDHEN and CDR2 SYDVKM. The CDR3 has 15 amino acids. The chain uses TRBV28 and TRBJ2-2; D is ambiguous. The source was CD8+ T cells sorted from blood (inferred from file names), collected from a patient given nivolumab and ipilimumab in sequence. The source of this sequence is a human donor with melanoma. CDR3 DNA: TGTGCCAGCAGTTTAATTGGCAGGAACACCGGGGAGCTGTTTTTT. Its protein is CASSLIGRNTGELFF.